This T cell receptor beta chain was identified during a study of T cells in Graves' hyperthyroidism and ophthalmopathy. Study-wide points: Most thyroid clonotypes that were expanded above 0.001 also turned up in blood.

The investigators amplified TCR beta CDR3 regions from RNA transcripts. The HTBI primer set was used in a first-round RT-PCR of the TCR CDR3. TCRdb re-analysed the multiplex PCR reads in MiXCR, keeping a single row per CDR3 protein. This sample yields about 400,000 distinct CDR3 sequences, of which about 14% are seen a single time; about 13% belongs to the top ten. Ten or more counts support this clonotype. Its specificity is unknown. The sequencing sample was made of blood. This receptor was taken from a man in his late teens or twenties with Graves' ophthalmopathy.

CDR3 nucleotide sequence: TGTGCCAGCAGTGTTTCCACTGAAGCTTTCTTT. Its protein product is CASSVSTEAFF. The V and J genes are TRBV2 and TRBJ1-1; D unresolved. CDR1 and CDR2 (germline): SNHLY, FYNNEI. This CDR3 contains 11 residues. Deletions cut 4 bases from V and 4 bases from J, with 4 bases between. Together with reference TRBV2 and TRBJ1-1, the CDR3 gives the full variable domain: EPEVTQTPSHQVTQMGQEVILRCVPISNHLYFYWYRQILGQKVEFLVSFYNNEISEKSEIFDDQFSVERPDGSNFTLKIRSTKLEDSAMYFCASSVSTEAFFGQGTRLTVV.